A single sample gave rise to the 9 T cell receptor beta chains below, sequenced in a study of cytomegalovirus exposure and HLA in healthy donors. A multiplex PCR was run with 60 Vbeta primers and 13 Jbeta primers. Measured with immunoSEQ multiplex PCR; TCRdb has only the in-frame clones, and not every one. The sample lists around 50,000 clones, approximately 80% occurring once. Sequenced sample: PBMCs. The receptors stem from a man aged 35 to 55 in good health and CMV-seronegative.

The CDR3 loop reads CASSQGVGTEAFF. CDR3 in DNA: TGTGCCAGCAGCCAGGGGGTAGGAACTGAAGCTTTCTTT. The chain is built from TRBV5-4 and TRBJ1-1, with TRBD1 matching over 7 bases. The V gene's germline CDR1 is SGHNT and CDR2 YYREEE (reference sequence). The junction had 5 bases not matched to a gene; V was cut back by 4 bases and J by 5 bases. The CDR3 contains 13 residues.

CDR3 residues: CAIGAGLAFADTQYF. The CDR3 coding sequence is TGTGCCATCGGAGCGGGACTAGCATTCGCAGATACGCAGTATTTT. The chain employs TRBV10-3 and TRBJ2-3; 9 bases map to TRBD2. Germline values: CDR1 ENHRY, CDR2 SYGVKD. The CDR3 runs 15 residues. J lost 4 bases, V lost 8 bases, and 10 bases had no gene match.

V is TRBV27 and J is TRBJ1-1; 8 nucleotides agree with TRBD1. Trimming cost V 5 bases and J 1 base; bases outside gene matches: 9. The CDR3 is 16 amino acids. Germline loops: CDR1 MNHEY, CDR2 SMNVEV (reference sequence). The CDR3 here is CASSQKTGVGNTEAFF. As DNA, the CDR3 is TGTGCCAGCAGTCAAAAGACAGGGGTGGGGAACACTGAAGCTTTCTTT.

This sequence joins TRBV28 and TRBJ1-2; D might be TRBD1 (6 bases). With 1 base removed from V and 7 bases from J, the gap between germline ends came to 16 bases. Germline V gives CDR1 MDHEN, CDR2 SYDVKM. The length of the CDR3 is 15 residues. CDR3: CASSLSDRFLAGYTF. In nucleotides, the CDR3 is TGTGCCAGCAGTTTATCCGACAGGTTTTTGGCTGGCTACACCTTC.

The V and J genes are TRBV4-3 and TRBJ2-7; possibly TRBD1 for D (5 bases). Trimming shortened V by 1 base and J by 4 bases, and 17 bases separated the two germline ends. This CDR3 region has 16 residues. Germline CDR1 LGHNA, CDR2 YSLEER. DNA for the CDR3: TGCGCCAGCAGCCAAGGGGCGGCAGGGCGGACATACGAGCAGTACTTC. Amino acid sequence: CASSQGAAGRTYEQYF.

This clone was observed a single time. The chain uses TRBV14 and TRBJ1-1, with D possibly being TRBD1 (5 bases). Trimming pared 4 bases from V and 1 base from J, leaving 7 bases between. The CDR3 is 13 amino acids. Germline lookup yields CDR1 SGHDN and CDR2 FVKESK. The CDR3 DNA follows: TGTGCCAGCAGCCCCCAGGGGAACACTGAAGCTTTCTTT. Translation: CASSPQGNTEAFF.

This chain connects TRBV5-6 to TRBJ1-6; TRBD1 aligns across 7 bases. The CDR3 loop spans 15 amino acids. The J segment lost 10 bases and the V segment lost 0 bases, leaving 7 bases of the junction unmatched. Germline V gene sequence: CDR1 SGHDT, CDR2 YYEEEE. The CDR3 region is CASSLGQGLGSPLHF. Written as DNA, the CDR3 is TGTGCCAGCAGCTTGGGACAGGGACTGGGCTCACCCCTCCACTTT.

The CDR3 spells CASTQSSNRANSPLHF. CDR3 DNA: TGTGCCAGCACCCAATCGTCCAACAGGGCTAATTCACCCCTCCACTTT. The chain carries TRBV7-6 and TRBJ1-6; TRBD1 is a possible D gene (6 bases). CDR3 length: 16 residues. V shed 7 bases and J shed 6 bases, with 19 bases lying between them. From germline, CDR1 is SGHVS and CDR2 FNYEAQ. The variable domain in full, completed from reference TRBV7-6 and TRBJ1-6, reads GAGVSQSPRYKVTKRGQDVALRCDPISGHVSLYWYRQALGQGPEFLTYFNYEAQQDKSGLPNDRFSAERPEGSISTLTIQRTEQRDSAMYRCASTQSSNRANSPLHFGNGTRLTVT.

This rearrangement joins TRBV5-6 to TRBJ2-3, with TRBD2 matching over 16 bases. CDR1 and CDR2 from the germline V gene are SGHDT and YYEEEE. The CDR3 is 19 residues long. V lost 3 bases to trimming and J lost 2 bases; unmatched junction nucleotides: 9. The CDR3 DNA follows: TGTGCCAGCAGCTCCCCGGGACTAGCGGGGGGGCTTAACACAGATACGCAGTATTTT. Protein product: CASSSPGLAGGLNTDTQYF. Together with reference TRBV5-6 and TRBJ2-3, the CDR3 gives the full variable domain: DAGVTQSPTHLIKTRGQQVTLRCSPKSGHDTVSWYQQALGQGPQFIFQYYEEEERQRGNFPDRFSGHQFPNYSSELNVNALLLGDSALYLCASSSPGLAGGLNTDTQYFGPGTRLTVL.